The clone carrying this TCR beta chain was observed a few times. The sample originates from a study of blood T cell repertoires in COVID-19. Across the whole study: Specimens from acute and convalescent COVID-19 originated in the United States, Italy and Spain. Sources were T cells, B-cell-depleted T cells, or PBMCs; the material itself was cDNA or gDNA.

The V and J ends lost 6 bases and 4 bases respectively, with 12 bases between them. CDR1 and CDR2 (germline): WNHNN, SYGVQD (reference sequence). The CDR3 consists of 14 residues. Using immunoSEQ multiplex PCR, the repertoire was profiled, and TCRdb retains in-frame clones only, with some absent. The sample comprises some 200,000 clones, roughly nine tenths of which are singletons, and roughly 2.4% rests with the top ten. The chain employs TRBV10-1 and TRBJ1-4; tentative D call: TRBD1 (6 bases). The TCR comes from a woman in her forties or fifties with acute or convalescent COVID-19. The sequenced sample consisted of peripheral blood. CDR3 DNA sequence: TGCGCCAGCAGGAGGGTCAGGGGTAATGAAAAACTGTTTTTT. Protein product: CASRRVRGNEKLFF.